This record covers a single T cell receptor (beta chain). Its antigen is still unknown. Per-base quality was not reported, and no clone a single base away is much larger than it. This sample is drawn from a study of blood T cell repertoires in COVID-19 (dated by TCRdb to 2020 to 2022). For context, the study as a whole: Collaborator samples came from the United States, Italy and Spain and covered acute and convalescent phases of COVID-19. The prospective study material was composed of cDNA or gDNA derived from T cells, B-cell-depleted T cells, or PBMCs. Deeply sampled blood TCRbeta repertoires from subjects exposed to, actively infected with, or recovered from COVID-19 were included in the dataset. The repertoires were released in a freely available public database meant as a resource for research on the immune response to SARS-CoV-2. Samples came from the ongoing ImmuneRACE study (first 160 participants) plus 1,254 subjects from 6 global collaborators. The sample metadata nearly always contained a de-identified subject ID, COVID-19 status, age in years and sex. Where available, HLA class I and class II types were taken from metadata supplied by the sample provider and were not determined by assay-based typing.

TCRbeta CDR3 regions were amplified from genomic DNA using the immunoSEQ Assay, a bias-controlled multiplex PCR. The paper's data handling went like this. The number of nucleated cells in each sample was estimated from the amplification of reference gene primers within the assay. Sequence reads were collapsed and filtered to measure the absolute abundance of every unique TCRbeta CDR3 rearrangement. For each sample, productive Simpson clonality was calculated as the square root of Simpson's diversity index over productive rearrangements. TCRdb obtained this table from immuneACCESS and retained in-frame rearrangements with V and J assigned. These tables miss some clones; where compared with another copy, unresolved V genes account for less than half of the shortfall, and the remainder is unexplained. From that table come the V and J calls and clone size; the DNA was used to work out D and trimming. This sample is represented by 40,000 to 55,000 clones; approximately 90% of them were singletons. Of the sample, around a quarter is held by the ten largest clones.

Each collaborating institution followed its own protocols to collect whole blood in K2EDTA tubes. For TCRbeta analysis, collaborators shipped samples in one of three forms: frozen whole blood, isolated PBMCs, or DNA extracted from either of those sample types. Overall study results and their limits: Clinical and demographic metadata were provided uncurated, with the amount varying by source and participant.

For CDR1 and CDR2, the germline V gene lists LGHNT and FRNRAP. V is shortened by 2 bases, J by 2 bases, and the region joining them spans 4 bases. Including cysteine and phenylalanine, the CDR3 has 13 amino acids. Only CDR3 DNA is held: 39 bases, read in frame from base 1. Material: peripheral blood. This sequence originates from a woman older than 75 with acute or convalescent COVID-19. This chain joins TRBV12-5 to TRBJ1-5; no D gene is confidently identified. The CDR3 protein: CASGLSGNQPQHF. DNA sequence: TGTGCTAGTGGTTTGTCGGGCAATCAGCCCCAGCATTTT.